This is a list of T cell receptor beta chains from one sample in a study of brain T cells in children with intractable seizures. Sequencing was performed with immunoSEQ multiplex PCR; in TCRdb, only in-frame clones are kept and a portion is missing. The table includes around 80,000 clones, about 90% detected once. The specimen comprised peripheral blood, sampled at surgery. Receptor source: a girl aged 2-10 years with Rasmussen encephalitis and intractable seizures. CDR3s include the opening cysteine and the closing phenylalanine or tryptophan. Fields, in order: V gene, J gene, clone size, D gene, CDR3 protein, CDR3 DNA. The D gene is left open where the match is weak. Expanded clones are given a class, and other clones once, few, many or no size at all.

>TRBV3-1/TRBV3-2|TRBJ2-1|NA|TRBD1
CASSPHRDRVFF
TGTGCCAGCAGCCCCCACCGGGACAGGGTGTTCTTC
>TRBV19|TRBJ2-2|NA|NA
CASSWKANTGELFF
TGTGCCAGTAGTTGGAAGGCGAACACCGGGGAGCTGTTTTTT
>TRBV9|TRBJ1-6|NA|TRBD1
CASSWDRDNSPLHF
TGTGCCAGCAGCTGGGACAGGGATAATTCACCCCTCCACTTT
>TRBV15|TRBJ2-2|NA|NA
CATSRFVGGELFF
TGTGCCACCAGCAGATTTGTGGGCGGGGAGCTGTTTTTT
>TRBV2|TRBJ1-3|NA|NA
CASSGQSPRNTIYF
TGTGCCAGCAGTGGACAGAGTCCTAGAAACACCATATATTTT
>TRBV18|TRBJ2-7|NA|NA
CASSPLEGYEQYF
TGTGCCAGCTCACCACTGGAGGGCTACGAGCAGTACTTC
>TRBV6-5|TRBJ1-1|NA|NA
CASSYLGASDEAFF
TGTGCCAGCAGTTACCTGGGGGCGTCTGATGAAGCTTTCTTT
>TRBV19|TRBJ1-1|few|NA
CALLKVRGNTEAFF
TGTGCCCTACTGAAAGTTCGAGGTAACACTGAAGCTTTCTTT
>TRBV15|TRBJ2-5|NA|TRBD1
CATSTGDSQETQYF
TGTGCCACCAGCACAGGGGACAGTCAAGAGACCCAGTACTTC
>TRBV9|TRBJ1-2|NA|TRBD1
CASSVEVRDRGLGYTF
TGTGCCAGCAGCGTGGAAGTCAGGGACAGGGGGCTCGGCTACACCTTC
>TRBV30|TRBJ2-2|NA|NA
CALLAGQGRTGELFF
TGTGCCTTACTCGCCGGGCAGGGTCGCACCGGGGAGCTGTTTTTT
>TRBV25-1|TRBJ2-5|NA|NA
CASSATTVYQETQYF
TGTGCCAGCAGTGCCACGACCGTGTACCAAGAGACCCAGTACTTC
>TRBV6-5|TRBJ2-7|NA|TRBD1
CASSPGTGPLEQYF
TGTGCCAGCAGCCCCGGGACAGGGCCTCTCGAGCAGTACTTC
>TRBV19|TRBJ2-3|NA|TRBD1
CATGQVGDTQYF
TGTGCCACGGGACAGGTAGGAGATACGCAGTATTTT
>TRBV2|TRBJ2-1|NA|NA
CASSERYNEQFF
TGTGCCAGCAGTGAACGGTACAATGAGCAGTTCTTC
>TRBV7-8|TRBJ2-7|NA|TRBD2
CASSLVAGGPYEQYF
TGTGCCAGCAGCTTAGTCGCGGGAGGGCCCTACGAGCAGTACTTC
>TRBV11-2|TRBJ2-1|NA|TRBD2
CASSRLAGGPNEQFF
TGTGCCAGCAGCCGACTAGCGGGAGGACCGAATGAGCAGTTCTTC
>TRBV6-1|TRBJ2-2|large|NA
CASGDTGPRTGELFF
TGTGCCAGCGGTGACACCGGCCCTCGCACCGGGGAGCTGTTTTTT
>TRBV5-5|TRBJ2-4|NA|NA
CASSPGPVQKNIQYF
TGTGCCAGCAGCCCCGGGCCCGTGCAGAAAAACATTCAGTACTTC
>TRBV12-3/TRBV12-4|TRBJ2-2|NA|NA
CASSGGPGELFF
TGTGCCAGCAGCGGAGGGCCCGGGGAGCTGTTTTTT
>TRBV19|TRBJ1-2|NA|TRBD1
CASSTGTGYGYTF
TGTGCCAGTAGTACCGGGACAGGGTATGGCTACACCTTC
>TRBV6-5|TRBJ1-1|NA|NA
CASRRLEEAFF
TGTGCCAGCAGGAGACTAGAAGAAGCTTTCTTT
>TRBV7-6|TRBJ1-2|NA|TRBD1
CASSRTGNYGYTF
TGTGCCAGCAGCCGGACAGGGAACTATGGCTACACCTTC
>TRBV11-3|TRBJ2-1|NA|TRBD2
CASSLVLAGDNEQFF
TGTGCCAGCAGCTTAGTACTAGCGGGAGACAATGAGCAGTTCTTC
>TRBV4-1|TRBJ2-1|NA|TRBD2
CASSPWERGDNEQFF
TGCGCCAGCAGCCCCTGGGAGCGGGGGGACAATGAGCAGTTCTTC
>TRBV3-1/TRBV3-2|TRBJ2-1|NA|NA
CASSYVVDNEQFF
TGTGCCAGCAGCTACGTCGTGGACAATGAGCAGTTCTTC
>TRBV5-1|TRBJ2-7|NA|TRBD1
CASSLTPRGFYEQYF
TGCGCCAGCAGCTTGACGCCCAGGGGGTTCTACGAGCAGTACTTC
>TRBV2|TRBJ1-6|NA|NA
CAILQGDNSPLHF
TGTGCCATATTACAGGGAGATAATTCACCCCTCCACTTT
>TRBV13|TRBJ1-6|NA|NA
CASSFAGLTWSSYNSPLHF
TGTGCCAGCAGCTTTGCGGGTTTAACCTGGAGCTCCTATAATTCACCCCTCCACTTT
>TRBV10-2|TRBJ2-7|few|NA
CASSEVGVEQYF
TGCGCCAGCAGTGAGGTAGGCGTCGAGCAGTACTTC
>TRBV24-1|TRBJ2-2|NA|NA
CATSDFPGLAGAIGELFF
TGTGCCACCAGTGATTTCCCTGGACTCGCTGGCGCGATCGGGGAGCTGTTTTTT
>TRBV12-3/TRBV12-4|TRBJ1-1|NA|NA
CASSLGRGAFF
TGTGCCAGCAGTTTGGGAAGGGGAGCTTTCTTT
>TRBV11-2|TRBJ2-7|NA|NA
CASSFRRGYEQYF
TGTGCCAGCAGCTTTCGGCGGGGCTACGAGCAGTACTTC
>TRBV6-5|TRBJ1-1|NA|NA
CASSSGVTEAFF
TGTGCCAGCAGTTCAGGGGTCACTGAAGCTTTCTTT
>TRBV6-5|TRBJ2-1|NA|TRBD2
CASSYPGLARDNEQFF
TGTGCCAGCAGTTACCCAGGACTAGCGCGGGACAATGAGCAGTTCTTC
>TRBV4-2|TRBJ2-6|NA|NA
CASSHAGASGANVLTF
TGTGCCAGCAGCCACGCCGGAGCCTCTGGGGCCAACGTCCTGACTTTC
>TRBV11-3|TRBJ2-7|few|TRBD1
CASMGQAYEQYF
TGTGCCAGCATGGGACAGGCCTACGAGCAGTACTTC
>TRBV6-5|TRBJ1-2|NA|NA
CASSTTGTKNGYTF
TGTGCCAGCAGTACAACTGGGACAAAGAATGGCTACACCTTC
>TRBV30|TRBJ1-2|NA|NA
CAWSRGPNYGYTF
TGTGCCTGGAGTAGGGGACCTAACTATGGCTACACCTTC
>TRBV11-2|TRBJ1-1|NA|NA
CASSLRGGFDTEAFF
TGTGCCAGCAGCTTACGAGGCGGTTTTGACACTGAAGCTTTCTTT
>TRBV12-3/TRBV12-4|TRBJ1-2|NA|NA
CASSPGVSGYTF
TGTGCCAGCAGCCCAGGGGTATCCGGCTACACCTTC
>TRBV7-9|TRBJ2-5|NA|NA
CASSFRDGQETQYF
TGTGCCAGCAGCTTCCGGGACGGCCAAGAGACCCAGTACTTC
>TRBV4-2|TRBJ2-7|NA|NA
CASSQKGPPNEQYF
TGTGCCAGCAGCCAGAAAGGACCACCTAACGAGCAGTACTTC
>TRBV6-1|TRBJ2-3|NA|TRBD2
CASSELPGLAGVVNTQYF
TGTGCCAGCAGTGAACTTCCGGGACTAGCGGGAGTGGTGAATACGCAGTATTTT
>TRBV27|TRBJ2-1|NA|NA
CASTPTGAREQFF
TGTGCCAGCACCCCCACTGGCGCGAGGGAGCAGTTCTTC
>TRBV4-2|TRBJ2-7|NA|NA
CASSQDHEQYF
TGTGCCAGCAGCCAAGATCACGAGCAGTACTTC
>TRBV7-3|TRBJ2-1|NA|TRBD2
CASSPYPTSGRGDYNEQFF
TGTGCCAGCAGCCCCTACCCCACTAGCGGGAGGGGTGACTACAATGAGCAGTTCTTC
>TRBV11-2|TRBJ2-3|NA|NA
CASSLSGYTQYF
TGTGCCAGCAGCTTAAGTGGTTATACGCAGTATTTT
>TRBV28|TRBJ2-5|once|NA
CASSFQQSQETQYF
TGTGCCAGCAGTTTTCAGCAGTCCCAAGAGACCCAGTACTTC
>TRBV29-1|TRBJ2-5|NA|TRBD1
CSALDRWETQYF
TGCAGCGCCCTGGACAGGTGGGAGACCCAGTACTTC
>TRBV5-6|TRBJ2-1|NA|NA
CASSLAAWEVEQFF
TGTGCCAGCAGCTTGGCCGCTTGGGAGGTTGAGCAGTTCTTC
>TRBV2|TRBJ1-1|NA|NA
CARLQPNTEAFF
TGTGCCAGGCTGCAGCCGAACACTGAAGCTTTCTTT
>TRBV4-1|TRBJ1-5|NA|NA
CASSQEGGLAQPQHF
TGCGCCAGCAGCCAAGAGGGAGGGTTGGCTCAGCCCCAGCATTTT
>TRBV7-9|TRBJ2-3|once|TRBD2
CASSSNSGGGTDTQYF
TGTGCCAGCAGCTCTAATAGCGGGGGGGGTACAGATACGCAGTATTTT
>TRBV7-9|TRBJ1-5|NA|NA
CASSLEEGPQHF
TGTGCCAGCAGCTTAGAAGAAGGGCCCCAGCATTTT
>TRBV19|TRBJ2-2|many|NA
CASSSGLYTGELFF
TGTGCCAGTAGCTCGGGACTCTACACCGGGGAGCTGTTTTTT
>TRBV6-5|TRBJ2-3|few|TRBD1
CASSYSRGGDTQYF
TGTGCCAGCAGTTACTCGAGAGGGGGCGATACGCAGTATTTT
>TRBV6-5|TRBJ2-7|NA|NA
CASSPSGTSYEQYF
TGTGCCAGCAGCCCCTCCGGGACCTCCTACGAGCAGTACTTC
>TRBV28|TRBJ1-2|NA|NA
CASSLNGSPPYGYTF
TGTGCCAGCAGTCTTAACGGCAGTCCCCCCTATGGCTACACCTTC
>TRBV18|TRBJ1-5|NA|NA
CASSPPSNQPQHF
TGTGCCAGCTCACCACCCAGCAATCAGCCCCAGCATTTT